Listed below are T cell receptor beta chains from one sample, sequenced in a study of blood T cell repertoires in COVID-19. The table came from immunoSEQ multiplex PCR; TCRdb's copy has only in-frame clones and leaves some out. The sample lists some 160,000 clones, approximately 90% occurring once. The sequencing sample was made of peripheral blood. The receptors derive from a man aged 45-65 years who had recovered from COVID-19. CDR3s include the opening cysteine and the closing phenylalanine or tryptophan. A D gene is named only where the DNA matches it firmly.

D gene: TRBD1; J gene: TRBJ2-7; V gene: TRBV7-9; CDR3 protein: CASSSDRGYEQYF
D gene: TRBD1; J gene: TRBJ2-3; V gene: TRBV2; CDR3 protein: CASSAIDRVSTDTQYF
D gene: TRBD1; J gene: TRBJ2-7; V gene: TRBV7-2; CDR3 protein: CASSLGPGGAGEQYF
D gene: NA; J gene: TRBJ1-1; V gene: TRBV30; CDR3 protein: CAWSVRADTEAFF
D gene: TRBD2; J gene: TRBJ2-4; V gene: TRBV18; CDR3 protein: CASSPLAGGPTTKNIQYF
D gene: NA; J gene: TRBJ1-5; V gene: TRBV4-3; CDR3 protein: CASSQEVRSQPQHF
D gene: NA; J gene: TRBJ2-2; V gene: TRBV2; CDR3 protein: CASNPLGRGTGELFF
D gene: NA; J gene: TRBJ1-1; V gene: TRBV3-1/TRBV3-2; CDR3 protein: CASSPPEGQNTEAFF
D gene: TRBD1; J gene: TRBJ2-7; V gene: TRBV7-3; CDR3 protein: CASSPTGLRDRDPYEQYF
D gene: TRBD2; J gene: TRBJ2-1; V gene: TRBV4-1; CDR3 protein: CASSQWWEGLNEQFF
D gene: TRBD1; J gene: TRBJ1-1; V gene: TRBV19; CDR3 protein: CASTLGQALNTEAFF
D gene: NA; J gene: TRBJ1-4; V gene: TRBV7-3; CDR3 protein: CASSLRDWEEKLFF
D gene: TRBD1; J gene: TRBJ1-1; V gene: TRBV9; CDR3 protein: CASSVSGGANTEAFF